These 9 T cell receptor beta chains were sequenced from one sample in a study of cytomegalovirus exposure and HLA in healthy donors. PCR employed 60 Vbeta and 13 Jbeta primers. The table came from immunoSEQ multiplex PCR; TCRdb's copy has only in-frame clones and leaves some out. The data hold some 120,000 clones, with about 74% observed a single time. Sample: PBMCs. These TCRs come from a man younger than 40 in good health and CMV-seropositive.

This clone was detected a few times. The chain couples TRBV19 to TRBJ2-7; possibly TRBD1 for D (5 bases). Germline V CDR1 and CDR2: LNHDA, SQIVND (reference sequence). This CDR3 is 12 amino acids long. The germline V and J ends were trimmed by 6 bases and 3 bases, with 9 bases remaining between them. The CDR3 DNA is TGTGCCAGTAGCGACAGCCTCTACGAGCAGTACTTC. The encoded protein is CASSDSLYEQYF.

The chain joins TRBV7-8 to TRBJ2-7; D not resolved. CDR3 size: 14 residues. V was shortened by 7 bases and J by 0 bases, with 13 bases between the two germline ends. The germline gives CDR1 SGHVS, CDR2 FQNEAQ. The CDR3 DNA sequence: TGTGCCAGCACCGTGGCCTCAAACTCCTACGAGCAGTACTTC. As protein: CASTVASNSYEQYF.

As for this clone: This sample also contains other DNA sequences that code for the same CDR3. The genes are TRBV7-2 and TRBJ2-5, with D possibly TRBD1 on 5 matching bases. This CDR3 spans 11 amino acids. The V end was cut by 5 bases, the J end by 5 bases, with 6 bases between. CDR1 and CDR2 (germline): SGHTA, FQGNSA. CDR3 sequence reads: CASSPGETQYF. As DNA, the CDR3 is TGTGCCAGCAGCCCAGGGGAGACCCAGTACTTC. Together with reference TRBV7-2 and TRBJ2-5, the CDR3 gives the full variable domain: GAGVSQSPSNKVTEKGKDVELRCDPISGHTALYWYRQSLGQGLEFLIYFQGNSAPDKSGLPSDRFSAERTGGSVSTLTIQRTQQEDSAVYLCASSPGETQYFGPGTRLLVL.

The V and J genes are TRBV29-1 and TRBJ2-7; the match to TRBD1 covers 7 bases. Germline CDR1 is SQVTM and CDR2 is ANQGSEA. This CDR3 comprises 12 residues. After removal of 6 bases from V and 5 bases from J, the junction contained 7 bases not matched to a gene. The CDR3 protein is CSVLQTGNEQYF. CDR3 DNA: TGCAGCGTCCTACAGACAGGGAACGAGCAGTACTTC.

DNA for the CDR3: TGTGCCAGCACCTTGGGAGCGGACAGGGCAGGTGGCTACACCTTC. Protein: CASTLGADRAGGYTF. The chain is built from TRBV28 and TRBJ1-2; the match to TRBD1 covers 8 bases. The CDR3 loop spans 15 amino acids. Losses at the gene ends were 7 bases for V and 7 bases for J; bases not matched to a gene: 14. The germline CDR1 and CDR2 sequences are MDHEN and SYDVKM.

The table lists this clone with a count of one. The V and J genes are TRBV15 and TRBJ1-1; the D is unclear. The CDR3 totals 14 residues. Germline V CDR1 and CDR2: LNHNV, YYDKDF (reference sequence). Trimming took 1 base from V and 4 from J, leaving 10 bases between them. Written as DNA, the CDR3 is TGTGCCACCAGCAGAGGCGCAGGCATCACTGAAGCTTTCTTT. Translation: CATSRGAGITEAFF. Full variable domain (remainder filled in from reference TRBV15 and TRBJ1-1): DAMVIQNPRYQVTQFGKPVTLSCSQTLNHNVMYWYQQKSSQAPKLLFHYYDKDFNNEADTPDNFQSRRPNTSFCFLDIRSPGLGDTAMYLCATSRGAGITEAFFGQGTRLTVV.

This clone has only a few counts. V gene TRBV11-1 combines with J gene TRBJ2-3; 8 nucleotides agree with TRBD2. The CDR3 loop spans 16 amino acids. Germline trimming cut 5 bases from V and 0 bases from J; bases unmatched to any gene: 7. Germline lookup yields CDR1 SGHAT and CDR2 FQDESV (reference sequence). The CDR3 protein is CASSQERGQSTDTQYF. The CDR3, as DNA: TGTGCCAGCAGCCAGGAGCGGGGGCAGAGCACAGATACGCAGTATTTT.

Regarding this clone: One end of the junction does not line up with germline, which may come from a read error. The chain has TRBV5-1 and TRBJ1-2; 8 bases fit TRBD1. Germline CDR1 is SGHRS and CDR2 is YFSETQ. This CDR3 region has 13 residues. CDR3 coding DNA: TGCGCCAGCAGGTTGGACAGGGAGGGAGGCTACACCTTC. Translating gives CASRLDREGGYTF.

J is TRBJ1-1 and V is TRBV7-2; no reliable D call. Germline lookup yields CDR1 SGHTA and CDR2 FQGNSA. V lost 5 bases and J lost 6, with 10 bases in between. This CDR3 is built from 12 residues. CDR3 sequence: CASSRRLAEAFF. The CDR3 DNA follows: TGTGCCAGCAGCCGCAGGTTAGCTGAAGCTTTCTTT.